This TCR beta chain appears in the sequencing data of a study of T-cell memory formation after mild COVID-19. Broader study findings: CD8+ contracting clones occupied EMRA, while CD4+ ones occupied mainly CM and EM. There were some responding clones in pre-infection memory, which suggested that cross-reactive memory had joined. CD4+ bias marked clones expanding day 15 to 37, unlike balanced contracting clones.

The CDR3 totals 17 residues. The germline V gene encodes CDR1 MNHEY and CDR2 SVGAGI. Trimming took off 3 bases at V and 0 bases at J, with 15 bases between the two ends. This clonotype was observed a few times. Its antigen is unidentified. The TCR alpha and TCR beta cDNA libraries, bearing sample barcodes and UMIs, were generated by 5'RACE using constant-segment primers. TCRdb ran MiXCR on the 5' RACE reads and lists one entry per CDR3 protein. The repertoire has fewer than 350,000 distinct CDR3 sequences, 7.5% to 9.5% of them found once; the top ten carry about 22%. V is TRBV6-5 and J is TRBJ2-1; D gene ambiguous. This clonotype was sampled from a man aged 18 to 35 who had mild COVID-19 (a few samples of this study predate the infection). Cell type and time point are not known. The sample was PBMCs or a T cell subset sorted from them (not recorded which). The CDR3 region is CASSYSIVLGSYNEQFF. The CDR3, as DNA: TGTGCCAGCAGTTATTCGATCGTTCTGGGCTCCTACAATGAGCAGTTCTTC.